These T cell receptor beta chains were read from a single sample in a study of metastatic and nonmetastatic thyroid tumors. Using MiXCR, TCRdb re-called clones from the PCR reads. The sample holds 30,000 to 35,000 clones, more than 25% seen once. Sequenced material: blood. The receptors stem from a female donor with papillary thyroid cancer or a benign thyroid nodule (not recorded which). Some clones in this sample may be carry-over from other donors' samples. Both conserved end residues are part of each CDR3. The D gene is left open where the match is weak. Clone size is given for some rows only: seen once, a few or many times, or a class if the clone is expanded.

TRBV29-1	NA	TRBJ2-6	few	TGCAGCGTTGCCTCGGACCTAAGCTCTGGGGCCAACGTCCTGACTTTC	CSVASDLSSGANVLTF
TRBV20-1	NA	TRBJ2-7	NA	TGCAATGCTAGAGATGGGAGCTTAGAGTACTTC	CNARDGSLEYF
TRBV28	NA	TRBJ1-5	few	TGTGCCAGCAGTTTGCGGAGGGCAATCAGCCCCCAGCATTTT	CASSLRRAISPQHF
TRBV28	NA	TRBJ1-1	few	TGTGCCAGCAGTTCCTTCACTGAAGCTTTCTTT	CASSSFTEAFF
TRBV12-3/TRBV12-4	TRBD1	TRBJ2-2	few	TGTGCCAGCAGGACCCGAGCGACAGGGTGGACCGGGGAGCTGTTTTTT	CASRTRATGWTGELFF
TRBV28	NA	TRBJ2-2	few	TGTGCCAGCAGTTTATACGGGGGCGGGAAAGGCACCGGGGAGCTGTTTTTT	CASSLYGGGKGTGELFF
TRBV9	NA	TRBJ1-6	NA	TGTGCCAGCAGCGTAGGGGGCGGGAGGGGCAATTCACCCCTCCACTTT	CASSVGGGRGNSPLHF
TRBV3-1	NA	TRBJ2-7	many	TGTGCCAGCAGCCAAGCTCTCGAGCAGTACTTC	CASSQALEQYF
TRBV15	NA	TRBJ2-2	few	TGTGCCACCACTGAGACGAACACCGGGGAGCTGTTTTTT	CATTETNTGELFF
TRBV30	NA	TRBJ2-7	NA	TGTGCCTGGAGTCAGGGATCCTACGAGCAGTACTTC	CAWSQGSYEQYF
TRBV2	NA	TRBJ1-6	few	TGTGCCATCTCCCTGGTGGTTTCACCCCTCCACTTT	CAISLVVSPLHF
TRBV5-1	NA	TRBJ1-5	NA	TGCGCCAGCAGCTTGGAGGGCACTGGGCAGCCCCAGCATTTT	CASSLEGTGQPQHF
TRBV12-3/TRBV12-4	NA	TRBJ2-7	NA	TGTGCCAGCAGCTCCGACGGAACCCTCACCTACGAGCAGTACTTC	CASSSDGTLTYEQYF
TRBV7-3	NA	TRBJ2-7	few	TGTGCCAGCAGCTCCTCACCCGGCTACTCTCAGTGCTTC	CASSSSPGYSQCF
TRBV2	NA	TRBJ2-2	NA	TGTGCCAGCATTAGCGGAACCGGGTACACCGGGGAGCTGTTTTTT	CASISGTGYTGELFF
TRBV20-1	NA	TRBJ1-4	many	TGCAGTGCTAGAGTAAACGGCGGTAATGAAAAACTGTTTTTT	CSARVNGGNEKLFF
TRBV6-2/TRBV6-3	NA	TRBJ1-3	NA	TGTGCCACCTCGGGGGCCGTCTCTGGAAACACCATATATTTT	CATSGAVSGNTIYF
TRBV29-1	NA	TRBJ2-5	many	TGCAGCGTTGTGGGGTTAGGGACCCAGTACTTC	CSVVGLGTQYF
TRBV10-3	TRBD1	TRBJ2-6	few	TGTGCCATAGGGACAGGGAAGGGCTCTGGGGCCAACGTCCTGACTTTC	CAIGTGKGSGANVLTF
TRBV18	NA	TRBJ2-3	many	TGTGCCAGCTCACCTTATAGCACAGATACGCAGTATTTT	CASSPYSTDTQYF
TRBV11-2	TRBD1	TRBJ1-4	NA	TGTGCCAGCAGCTTCACCGGGACAGGGGGAAAACTGTTTTTT	CASSFTGTGGKLFF
TRBV20-1	TRBD2	TRBJ2-3	NA	TGCAGTGTTGCGGGGGAGTGGAGCGGGAGCACAGATACGCAGTATTTT	CSVAGEWSGSTDTQYF
TRBV15	TRBD1	TRBJ1-1	once	TGTGCCACCAGCAGACCGGGACAGGGGATTGAAGCTTTCTTT	CATSRPGQGIEAFF
TRBV19	NA	TRBJ1-1	NA	TGTGCCAGTAGTATCGGTGCAGGCTCCGAAGCTTTCTTT	CASSIGAGSEAFF
TRBV27	TRBD1	TRBJ1-1	medium-sized	TGTGCCAGCAGCCGACAGGGGGCGCTAATTGAAGCTTTCTTT	CASSRQGALIEAFF
TRBV9	TRBD1	TRBJ2-1	NA	TGTGCCAGCAGCGTAGTGGCAGGGGGCGGTTCAAGTGAGCAGTTCTTC	CASSVVAGGGSSEQFF
TRBV11-2	NA	TRBJ2-7	few	TGTGCCAGCAGCTTAGAGGGCGGGGGCGCCAGCTCCTACGAGCAGTACTTC	CASSLEGGGASSYEQYF
TRBV30	NA	TRBJ2-7	NA	TGTGCCTGGAGCGTGGAACACGAGCAGTACTTC	CAWSVEHEQYF
TRBV6-1	NA	TRBJ2-5	NA	TGTGCCAGCACCAAAAGGGGGTCAGAGACCCAGTACTTC	CASTKRGSETQYF
TRBV12-3/TRBV12-4	NA	TRBJ1-5	few	TGTGCCAGCAGTGCCACCGGGACCCCATGGCCCCAGCATTTT	CASSATGTPWPQHF
TRBV28	NA	TRBJ1-2	few	TGTGCCAGCAAGCCAGGACGGGTGGGCTACACCTTC	CASKPGRVGYTF
TRBV5-1	NA	TRBJ2-1	NA	TGCGCCAGCAGCTTGTCAGGGAGCTCCTACAATGAGCAGTTCTTC	CASSLSGSSYNEQFF
TRBV27	TRBD1	TRBJ2-7	NA	TGTGCCAGCAGCGGACAGGCTAGCTCCTACGAGCAGTACTTC	CASSGQASSYEQYF
TRBV6-6	TRBD1	TRBJ2-3	few	TGTGCCAGCAGTTACGGTGCACAGGGGCGGGATACGCAGTATTTT	CASSYGAQGRDTQYF
TRBV9	NA	TRBJ2-1	NA	TGTGCCAGCAGCGAGGGCCTTAGCTCCTACAATGAGCAGTTCTTC	CASSEGLSSYNEQFF
TRBV28	NA	TRBJ2-5	many	TGTGCCAGCAGTCCCCCAGGGTTAAGGGAGACCCAGTACTTC	CASSPPGLRETQYF
TRBV11-1	NA	TRBJ2-3	NA	TGTGCCAGCAGCTCCGGGACCTTGCCCCAGATTAGCACAGATACGCAGTATTTT	CASSSGTLPQISTDTQYF
TRBV20-1	TRBD1	TRBJ1-2	few	TGCAGTGCTAGTAGAGGGGGCGGGGATGGCTACACCTTC	CSASRGGGDGYTF
TRBV5-1	NA	TRBJ2-2	NA	TGCGCCAGCAGCTGGAAGCGCTCCGGGGAGCTGTTTTTT	CASSWKRSGELFF
TRBV28	NA	TRBJ2-6	many	TGTGCCAGCAGTTTATTGAGCTCCGGGTCTCGTGGGGCCAACGTCCTGACTTTC	CASSLLSSGSRGANVLTF
TRBV9	TRBD2	TRBJ2-5	NA	TGTGCCAGCAGCACCAATGACCTAGCGGGGACCCAGTACTTC	CASSTNDLAGTQYF
TRBV6-1	NA	TRBJ1-5	many	TGTGCCAGCACAATGTGGGGCAGGCAGGATCAGCCCCAGCATTTT	CASTMWGRQDQPQHF
TRBV27	TRBD1	TRBJ2-7	medium-sized	TGTGCCAGCAGTTTGGGACAGCGAGCCTCCTACGAGCAGTACTTC	CASSLGQRASYEQYF
TRBV6-5	NA	TRBJ2-1	NA	TGTGCCAGCAGTTACTCCAGCTACAATGAGCAGTTCTTC	CASSYSSYNEQFF
TRBV28	TRBD1	TRBJ2-2	NA	TGTGCCAGCAGTTTCTTACAGGGGGACACCGGGGAGCTGTTTTTT	CASSFLQGDTGELFF
TRBV12-3/TRBV12-4	NA	TRBJ2-5	many	TGTGCCAGCAGTCCTGGCGGTGGGGGGACCCAGTACTTC	CASSPGGGGTQYF